The next 27 T cell receptor beta chains were all read from a single sample in a study of blood T cell repertoires in COVID-19. Assay used: immunoSEQ multiplex PCR; TCRdb lists only in-frame clones, some missing. The table shows about 59,000 clones, with about 90% occurring only once. What was sequenced was peripheral blood. The receptors stem from a man of 80 years or more in a cohort sampled during active COVID-19.

V and J are TRBV4-2 and TRBJ2-5; 9 bases align to TRBD1. Unmatched junction bases numbered 10, after V lost 4 bases and J lost 1 base. The CDR3 sequence is 17 residues long. Germline CDR1 and CDR2: LGHNA and YNFKEQ. The DNA for the CDR3 is TGTGCCAGCAGCCGTAAACCGGGACAGGGCTCCCAAGAGACCCAGTACTTC. Translation gives CASSRKPGQGSQETQYF.

The rearrangement uses TRBV30 and TRBJ1-6, with D possibly TRBD1 on 5 matching bases. CDR3 size: 15 residues. V was cut by 0 bases and J by 7 bases, with 13 bases left in between. The germline V gene has CDR1 GTSNPN and CDR2 SVGIG (reference sequence). For the CDR3, the DNA is TGTGCCTGGAGTGTACCTGGGGCAGGGAATTCACCCCTCCACTTT. It specifies CAWSVPGAGNSPLHF. Full variable domain (missing parts from reference TRBV30 and TRBJ1-6): SQTIHQWPATLVQPVGSPLSLECTVEGTSNPNLYWYRQAAGRGLQLLFYSVGIGQISSEVPQNLSASRPQDRQFILSSKKLLLSDSGFYLCAWSVPGAGNSPLHFGNGTRLTVT.

The genes are TRBV7-2 and TRBJ2-3; 7 bases match TRBD2. The CDR3 is made up of 16 amino acids. V was pared by 5 bases and J by 3 bases, with 11 bases of the junction left unmatched. Per the germline V gene, CDR1 is SGHTA and CDR2 is FQGNSA. CDR3 region: CASSRIRGRATDTQYF. The CDR3 DNA reads as TGTGCCAGCAGCCGGATTAGAGGGAGGGCGACAGATACGCAGTATTTT.

V usage is TRBV5-6 and J usage is TRBJ2-3, with D maybe TRBD1 (6 bases). The ends were cut back, 4 bases at V and 5 bases at J, with 17 bases in the middle. The germline CDR1 and CDR2 sequences are SGHDT and YYEEEE. The CDR3 contains 15 residues. The CDR3 reads CASSVGQIRGDTQYF. CDR3 in DNA: TGTGCCAGCAGCGTCGGACAGATTAGGGGAGATACGCAGTATTTT. Complete variable domain (other parts from reference TRBV5-6 and TRBJ2-3): DAGVTQSPTHLIKTRGQQVTLRCSPKSGHDTVSWYQQALGQGPQFIFQYYEEEERQRGNFPDRFSGHQFPNYSSELNVNALLLGDSALYLCASSVGQIRGDTQYFGPGTRLTVL.

The CDR3 DNA follows: TGTGCCAGCAGCCCGGGCGCAGGGGACACTGAAGCTTTCTTT. Translated, it gives CASSPGAGDTEAFF. This rearrangement joins TRBV6-2 or TRBV6-3 to TRBJ1-1; D might be TRBD1 (6 bases). Between the trimmed V and J ends, which lost 6 bases and 3 bases, there was a span of 14 bases. The CDR3 has 14 amino acids. Per the germline V gene, CDR1 is MNHEY and CDR2 is SVGEGT.

The chain links TRBV5-4 to TRBJ2-1, with D maybe TRBD2 (5 bases). Germline-derived CDR1 and CDR2 are SGHNT and YYREEE (reference sequence). This CDR3 is built from 15 residues. Trimming stripped 3 bases from V and 4 bases from J, with 14 bases between. DNA of the CDR3: TGTGCCAGCAGCTCTGAGGGAGCCGGGTACAATGAGCAGTTCTTC. Amino acids: CASSSEGAGYNEQFF.

The rearrangement links TRBV6-5 to TRBJ1-1; tentatively, D is TRBD1 (6 bases). Trimming left V 7 bases short and J 5 bases short, with 17 bases between. Germline-derived CDR1 and CDR2 are MNHEY and SVGAGI. The CDR3 spans 14 residues. CDR3 nucleotides: TGTGCCAGCATCACGACAGGTCCCTCGACTGAAGCTTTCTTT. Encoded protein: CASITTGPSTEAFF.

This rearrangement joins TRBV2 to TRBJ1-4, with a tentative D call TRBD1 (5 bases). The CDR3 runs 13 residues. Trimming stripped 7 bases from V and 3 bases from J, with 9 bases between. Germline V lookup: CDR1 SNHLY, CDR2 FYNNEI. The CDR3 DNA follows: TGTGCCAGCAACTACAGGTCTAATGAAAAACTGTTTTTT. This codes for CASNYRSNEKLFF.

The chain carries TRBV15 and TRBJ2-5, with D maybe TRBD1 (6 bases). CDR1 and CDR2 (germline): LNHNV, YYDKDF (reference sequence). The CDR3 is 15 residues long. Trimming shortened V by 0 bases and J by 5 bases, and 13 bases separated the two germline ends. The CDR3 DNA sequence: TGTGCCACCAGCAGAGATTACAGGGATCAGGAGACCCAGTACTTC. The encoded protein is CATSRDYRDQETQYF.

In this sample, this clone turned up a few times. The chain couples TRBV10-3 to TRBJ1-1; D is unresolved. Germline values: CDR1 ENHRY, CDR2 SYGVKD. The CDR3 runs to 13 residues. V lost 0 bases to trimming and J lost 4 bases, with 6 bases between them. The CDR3 sequence: CAISESRSTEAFF. The CDR3 DNA reads as TGTGCCATCAGTGAGTCGAGGAGCACTGAAGCTTTCTTT.

The chain joins TRBV7-8 to TRBJ2-3, with D uncertain. Trimming removed 5 bases at V and 5 bases at J, with 11 bases between. The CDR3 extends over 13 amino acids. In germline, CDR1 is SGHVS, CDR2 FQNEAQ. The CDR3: CASSDTSRDTQYF. The CDR3 DNA reads as TGTGCCAGCAGCGATACTTCCCGAGATACGCAGTATTTT.

The J gene is TRBJ2-7, the V gene TRBV19; 7 nucleotides align to TRBD2. V dropped 9 bases and J dropped 8; count of bases not matched to a gene: 13. This CDR3 region has 13 residues. Germline values: CDR1 LNHDA, CDR2 SQIVND (reference sequence). The CDR3 region has the DNA TGTGCCAGGACCCCAGGGCGGGGGATGAAGCAGTACTTC. Amino acids: CARTPGRGMKQYF.

This clone was counted between two and nine times. The genes are TRBV5-1 and TRBJ2-1; possible D gene TRBD1, 5 bases. Trimming took off 0 bases at V and 5 bases at J, with 9 bases between the two ends. Germline V gene lookup returns CDR1 SGHRS and CDR2 YFSETQ. The CDR3 length is 14 residues. This chain's CDR3 is CASSLDAGNNEQFF. CDR3 nucleotide sequence: TGCGCCAGCAGCTTGGATGCAGGGAACAATGAGCAGTTCTTC. Complete variable domain (other parts from reference TRBV5-1 and TRBJ2-1): KAGVTQTPRYLIKTRGQQVTLSCSPISGHRSVSWYQQTPGQGLQFLFEYFSETQRNKGNFPGRFSGRQFSNSRSEMNVSTLELGDSALYLCASSLDAGNNEQFFGPGTRLTVL.

The rearrangement joins TRBV29-1 to TRBJ1-1, with 7 bases matching TRBD1. There are 13 residues in the CDR3. Unmatched junction bases numbered 5, after V lost 4 bases and J lost 3 bases. CDR1 and CDR2 from the germline V gene are SQVTM and ANQGSEA. CDR3 sequence reads: CSVVRGQDTEAFF. CDR3 sequence (DNA): TGCAGCGTTGTTAGGGGGCAAGACACTGAAGCTTTCTTT. The whole variable domain, remainder taken from reference TRBV29-1 and TRBJ1-1, is SAVISQKPSRDICQRGTSLTIQCQVDSQVTMMFWYRQQPGQSLTLIATANQGSEATYESGFVIDKFPISRPNLTFSTLTVSNMSPEDSSIYLCSVVRGQDTEAFFGQGTRLTVV.

V is TRBV6-6 and J is TRBJ1-2; D remains ambiguous. Germline V CDR1 and CDR2: MNHNY, SVGAGI (reference sequence). This CDR3 is built from 13 residues. V lost 8 bases to trimming and J lost 3 bases, with 13 bases between them. The CDR3 DNA reads as TGTGCCAGCGGCCCCGCGGCGGACTATGGCTACACCTTC. Its translation: CASGPAADYGYTF.

The rearrangement links TRBV2 to TRBJ2-6; no clear D gene. The V gene's germline CDR1 is SNHLY and CDR2 FYNNEI. V lost 7 bases to trimming and J lost 0 bases, with 13 bases between them. The CDR3 runs 16 residues. CDR3 residues: CASKARGDSGANVLTF. As DNA, the CDR3 is TGTGCCAGCAAAGCTCGTGGTGACTCTGGGGCCAACGTCCTGACTTTC.

The chain recombines TRBV5-1 with TRBJ2-7, with D perhaps TRBD2 (5 bases). The germline CDR1 and CDR2 sequences are SGHRS and YFSETQ. The V gene lost 1 base and the J gene lost 6 bases, with 14 bases spanning the gap. The CDR3 has 14 residues. This CDR3 reads CASSLSGNPLEQYF. The DNA of the CDR3 is TGCGCCAGCAGCTTGTCGGGGAACCCCCTCGAGCAGTACTTC.

V usage is TRBV7-9 and J usage is TRBJ2-7, with D possibly TRBD1 on 5 matching bases. Germline V CDR1 and CDR2: SEHNR, FQNEAQ (reference sequence). V lost 5 bases to trimming and J lost 5 bases, with 10 bases between them. There are 12 residues in the CDR3. The CDR3 DNA is TGTGCCAGCAGCCAGGGTAGCAACGAGCAGTACTTC. Translation gives CASSQGSNEQYF. Full variable domain (missing parts from reference TRBV7-9 and TRBJ2-7): DTGVSQNPRHKITKRGQNVTFRCDPISEHNRLYWYRQTLGQGPEFLTYFQNEAQLEKSRLLSDRFSAERPKGSFSTLEIQRTEQGDSAMYLCASSQGSNEQYFGPGTRLTVT.

The sample holds a few counts of this clone. A junction end diverges from the germline sequence, so it may reflect a read error. The chain has TRBV7-7 and TRBJ2-3, with D unclear. CDR1 is SSHAT, CDR2 FNYEAQ, per germline (reference sequence). The length of the CDR3 is 13 residues. DNA of the CDR3: TGTGCTAGCAGCCCCCTTGGCCCAGATACGCAGTATTTT. It yields the protein CASSPLGPDTQYF.

The chain combines TRBV6-4 with TRBJ2-2; no firm D call. The CDR3 runs 12 residues. V lost 4 bases, J lost 7 bases, and 7 bases lay in between. Germline V gene lookup returns CDR1 MRHNA and CDR2 SNTAGT. CDR3 bases: TGTGCCAGCAGTGCCCTCAGCGGGGAGCTGTTTTTT. As protein: CASSALSGELFF.

This chain links TRBV7-2 with TRBJ2-7; no clear D gene. The CDR3 consists of 13 residues. The V gene's germline CDR1 is SGHTA and CDR2 FQGNSA. Trimming left V 1 base short and J 1 base short, with 5 bases between. CDR3 DNA sequence: TGTGCCAGCAGCTTAGTTGAGTCCTACGAGCAGTACTTC. It translates to CASSLVESYEQYF.

This clone has just one count. The rearrangement uses TRBV11-2 and TRBJ2-3; 8 nucleotides match TRBD2. J was trimmed by 4 bases and V by 5 bases; bases with no gene match: 8. This CDR3 region has 15 residues. CDR1 SGHAT and CDR2 FQNNGV come from the germline V gene. This CDR3 reads CASSASGSRPDTQYF. The CDR3, as DNA: TGTGCCAGCAGCGCCAGCGGGAGTCGGCCAGATACGCAGTATTTT.

As concerns this clone: This sample also contains other DNA sequences that code for the same CDR3. The gene calls are TRBV6-5 and TRBJ2-1, with 7 bases fitting TRBD2. CDR1 is MNHEY, CDR2 SVGAGI, per germline. Trimming cost V 0 bases and J 1 base; bases outside gene matches: 0. This CDR3 has 15 residues. In DNA, the CDR3 is TGTGCCAGCAGTTACTCGGGGGGGTCCTACAATGAGCAGTTCTTC. It codes for CASSYSGGSYNEQFF.

The J gene is TRBJ2-6, the V gene TRBV2, with a possible D match to TRBD1 (5 bases). CDR1 and CDR2 from the germline V gene are SNHLY and FYNNEI. V was pared by 4 bases and J by 2 bases, with 6 bases between. This CDR3 has 14 amino acids. CDR3 nucleotides: TGTGCCAGCAGTGCAGGGCCTGGGGCCAACGTCCTGACTTTC. It yields the protein CASSAGPGANVLTF.

This clone was seen a handful of times. This chain links TRBV19 with TRBJ2-2; maybe TRBD1 (6 bases). CDR1 is LNHDA and CDR2 is SQIVND in the germline V gene (reference sequence). The CDR3 is 17 amino acids. The ends were cut back, 1 base at V and 1 base at J, with 13 bases in the middle. CDR3 residues: CASSIALGRGNTGELFF. Here the CDR3 DNA reads TGTGCCAGTAGTATAGCCCTGGGCAGGGGGAACACCGGGGAGCTGTTTTTT.

This chain connects TRBV6-2 or TRBV6-3 to TRBJ2-7; D may be TRBD1 (6 bases). The CDR3 is made up of 14 amino acids. With 5 bases removed from V and 0 bases from J, the gap between germline ends came to 11 bases. Germline assignment: CDR1 MNHEY and CDR2 SVGEGT. Here the CDR3 DNA reads TGTGCCAGCAGTGTTCGAGGGGGCTCCTACGAGCAGTACTTC. Its translation: CASSVRGGSYEQYF.

The J gene is TRBJ1-1, the V gene TRBV21-1; the table's D call, TRBD1, has no DNA check behind it. TRBV21-1 is noted as a pseudogene. This CDR3 region has 14 residues. CDR3 bases: TGTGCCAGCAGCAAACAGGACAAGGGCACTGAAGCTTTCTTT. This gives the protein CASSKQDKGTEAFF.